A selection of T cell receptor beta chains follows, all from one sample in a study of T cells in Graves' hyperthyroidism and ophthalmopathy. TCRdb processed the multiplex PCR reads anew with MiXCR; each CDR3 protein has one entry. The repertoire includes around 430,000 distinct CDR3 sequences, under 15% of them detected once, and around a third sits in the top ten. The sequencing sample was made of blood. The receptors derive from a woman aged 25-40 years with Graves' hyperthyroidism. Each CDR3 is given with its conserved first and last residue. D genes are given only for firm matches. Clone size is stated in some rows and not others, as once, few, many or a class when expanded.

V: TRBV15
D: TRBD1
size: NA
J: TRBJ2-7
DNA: TGTGCCACCAGCGGGGGACAGGAAAACGAGCAGTACTTC
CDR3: CATSGGQENEQYF

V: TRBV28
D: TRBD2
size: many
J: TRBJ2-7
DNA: TGTGCCAGCAGTTTATTCGTGACTAGCGGGAGGGACTCCTACGAGCAGTACTTC
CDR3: CASSLFVTSGRDSYEQYF

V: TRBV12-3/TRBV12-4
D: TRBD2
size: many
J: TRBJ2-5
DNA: TGTGCCAGCAGTTTCCAACTAGCGGGACAGTACCAAGAGACCCAGTACTTC
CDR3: CASSFQLAGQYQETQYF

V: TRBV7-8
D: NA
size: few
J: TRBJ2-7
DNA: TGTGCCAGCAGCCACCGGACGCCCTACGAGCAGTACTTC
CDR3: CASSHRTPYEQYF

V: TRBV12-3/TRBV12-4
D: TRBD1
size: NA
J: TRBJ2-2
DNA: TGTGCCAGCAGACTTCAGACAGGGGGCGTCACCGGGGAGCTGTTTTTT
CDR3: CASRLQTGGVTGELFF

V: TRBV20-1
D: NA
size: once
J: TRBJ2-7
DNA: TGCAGTGCTAGAGATTCGCCAGGGGCCTCCTACGAGCAGTACTTC
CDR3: CSARDSPGASYEQYF

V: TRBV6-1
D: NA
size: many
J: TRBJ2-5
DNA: TGTGCCAGCAGTTACAGGGCGGGAGCGGCCCGAGAGACCCAGTACTTC
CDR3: CASSYRAGAARETQYF

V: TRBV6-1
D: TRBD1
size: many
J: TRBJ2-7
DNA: TGTGCCAGCAGTGAGGGACAGGGCAGCTCCTACGAGCAGTACTTC
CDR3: CASSEGQGSSYEQYF

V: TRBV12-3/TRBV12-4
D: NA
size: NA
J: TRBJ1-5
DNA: TGTGCCAGCAACAACAACGGTCGGCCCCAGCATTTT
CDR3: CASNNNGRPQHF

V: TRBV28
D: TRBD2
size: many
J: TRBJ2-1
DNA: TGTGCCAGCAGTCAACGGACTAGTCTGATCGGCAATGAGCAGTTCTTC
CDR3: CASSQRTSLIGNEQFF

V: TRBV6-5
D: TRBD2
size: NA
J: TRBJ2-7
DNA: TGTGCCAGCAGTTCTGCCAGCGGGGGCACGAGTGAGCAGTACTTC
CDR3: CASSSASGGTSEQYF

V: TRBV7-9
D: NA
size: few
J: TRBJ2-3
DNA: TGTGCCAGCAGCCGGGGCGGGACTAGCACAGATACGCAGTATTTT
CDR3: CASSRGGTSTDTQYF

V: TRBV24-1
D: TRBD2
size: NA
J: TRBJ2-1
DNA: TGTGCCACCAGTGATTTGCGGGAGGGCTACAATGAGCAGTTCTTC
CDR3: CATSDLREGYNEQFF

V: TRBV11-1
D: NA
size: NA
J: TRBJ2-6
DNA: TGTGCCAGCAGCCAGGACAGTTGGGCCAACGTCCTGACTTTC
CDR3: CASSQDSWANVLTF

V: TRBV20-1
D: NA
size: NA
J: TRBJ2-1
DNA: TGCAGTGCTAGAGATCGGTGGAACTCCTACAATGAGCAGTTCTTC
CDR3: CSARDRWNSYNEQFF

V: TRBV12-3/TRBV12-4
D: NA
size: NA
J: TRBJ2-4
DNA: TGTGCCAGCAGTCCCGTGGGGGGATTTTCTACAATTCAGTACTTC
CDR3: CASSPVGGFSTIQYF

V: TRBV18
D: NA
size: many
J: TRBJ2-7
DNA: TGTGCCAGCTCACCTGGGGACGGTACCTACGAGCAGTACTTC
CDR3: CASSPGDGTYEQYF

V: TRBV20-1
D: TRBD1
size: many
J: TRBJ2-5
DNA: TGCAGTGCTAGAGATGCAGCCCCAGGGGGACAAGAGACCCAGTACTTC
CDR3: CSARDAAPGGQETQYF

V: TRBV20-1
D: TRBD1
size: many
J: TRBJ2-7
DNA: TGCAGTGCTACAGGACAGGGGAGCTCCTACGAGCAGTACTTC
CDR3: CSATGQGSSYEQYF

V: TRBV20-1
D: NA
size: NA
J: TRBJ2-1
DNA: TGCAGTGCCAATCCGGGCAGGCTTCCCTACAATGAGCAGTTCTTC
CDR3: CSANPGRLPYNEQFF

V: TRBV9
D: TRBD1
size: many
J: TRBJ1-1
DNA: TGTGCCAGCAGCGTAATGTGGGACAGGGCTGAAGCTTTCTTT
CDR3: CASSVMWDRAEAFF

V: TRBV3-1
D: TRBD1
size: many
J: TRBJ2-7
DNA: TGTGCCAGCAGCCCCTCGACAGGGACCTACGAGCAGTACTTC
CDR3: CASSPSTGTYEQYF

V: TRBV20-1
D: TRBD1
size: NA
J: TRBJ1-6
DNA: TGCAGTGCTAGAGACTCGGGGGGGACAGCGAATTCACCCCTCCACTTT
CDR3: CSARDSGGTANSPLHF

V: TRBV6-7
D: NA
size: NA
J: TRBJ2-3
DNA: TGTGCCAGCAGTTACGAGGCGGGGAAGGTCACAGATACGCAGTATTTT
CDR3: CASSYEAGKVTDTQYF

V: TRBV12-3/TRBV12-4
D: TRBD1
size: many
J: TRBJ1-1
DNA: TGTGCCAGCAGTTTTGAGGGGGCCAACACTGAAGCTTTCTTT
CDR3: CASSFEGANTEAFF

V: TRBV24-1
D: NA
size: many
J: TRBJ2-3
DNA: TGTGCCACCAGGGACGAGACTAGCACAGATACGCAGTATTTT
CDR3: CATRDETSTDTQYF

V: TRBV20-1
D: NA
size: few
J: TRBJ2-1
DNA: TGCAGTGCTAGAGGTCTACCGGGAGTGGAATATCTCTCCTACAATGAGCAGTTCTTC
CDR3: CSARGLPGVEYLSYNEQFF

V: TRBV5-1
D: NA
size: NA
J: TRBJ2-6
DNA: TGTGCCAGCAACAAAATCGGGGGGCTCTCTGGGGCCAACGTCCTGACTTTC
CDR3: CASNKIGGLSGANVLTF

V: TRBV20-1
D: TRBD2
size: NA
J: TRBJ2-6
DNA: TGCAGTGCTAGAGGGCTAGCGGGCCACAGCTCTGGGGCCAACGTCCTGACTTTC
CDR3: CSARGLAGHSSGANVLTF

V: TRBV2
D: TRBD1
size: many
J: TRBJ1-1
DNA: TGTGCCAGCAGGATTGGACAGGGGAACACTGAAGCTTTCTTT
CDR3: CASRIGQGNTEAFF

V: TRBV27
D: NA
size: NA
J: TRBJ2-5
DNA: TGTGCCAGCAGATTGCATCGCCAAGAGACCCAGTACTTC
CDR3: CASRLHRQETQYF

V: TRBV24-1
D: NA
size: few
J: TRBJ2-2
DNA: TGTGCCACCAGTGATCTAAGTCAGGGATCGGACACCGGGGAGCTGTTTTTT
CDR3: CATSDLSQGSDTGELFF

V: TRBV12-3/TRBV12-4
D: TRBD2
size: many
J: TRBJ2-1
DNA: TGTGCCAGCAGTTTCCGCGGGAGCAATGAGCAGTTCTTC
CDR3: CASSFRGSNEQFF

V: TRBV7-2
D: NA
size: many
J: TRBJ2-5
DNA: TGTGCCAGCAGCTCTACCCCCCGGGGCGTCAGAGAGACCCAGTACTTC
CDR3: CASSSTPRGVRETQYF

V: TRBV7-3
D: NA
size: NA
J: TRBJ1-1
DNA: TGTGCCAGCAGCTTATTAGGACTGAACACTGAAGCTTTCTTT
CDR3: CASSLLGLNTEAFF

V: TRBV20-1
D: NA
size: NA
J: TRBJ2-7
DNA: TGCAGTGCTAGAGATAATCGGGCAACGGACGAGCAGTACTTC
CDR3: CSARDNRATDEQYF

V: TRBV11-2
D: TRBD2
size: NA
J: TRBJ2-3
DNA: TGTGCCAGCAGACGACTAGCGGGAGAACCCACAGATACGCAGTATTTT
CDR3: CASRRLAGEPTDTQYF

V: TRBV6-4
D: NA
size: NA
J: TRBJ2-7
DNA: TGTGCCAGCAGTTTAGACAGTGGGCTCTCCTACGAGCAGTACTTC
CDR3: CASSLDSGLSYEQYF

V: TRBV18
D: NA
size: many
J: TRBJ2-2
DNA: TGTGCCAGCTCCCTCGGACAAATTGCGAGCACCGGGGAGCTGTTTTTT
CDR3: CASSLGQIASTGELFF

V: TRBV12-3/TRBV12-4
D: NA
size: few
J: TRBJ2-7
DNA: TGTGCCAGCAGCATAAGGTTCGGCAGCTCCTACGAGCAGTACTTC
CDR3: CASSIRFGSSYEQYF

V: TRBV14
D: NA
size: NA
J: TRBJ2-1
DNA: TGTGCCAGCAGCCAAGACTTAATTTTCAATGAGCAGTTCTTC
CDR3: CASSQDLIFNEQFF

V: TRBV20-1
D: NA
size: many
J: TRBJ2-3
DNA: TGCAGCGGGAGTGGGAAAGATACGCAGTATTTT
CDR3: CSGSGKDTQYF

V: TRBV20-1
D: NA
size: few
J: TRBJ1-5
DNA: TGCAGTGCGAGTGGACAGCTCTATAGCAATCAGCCCCAGCATTTT
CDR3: CSASGQLYSNQPQHF

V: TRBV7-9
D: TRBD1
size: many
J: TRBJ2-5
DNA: TGTGCCAGCAGCTTATTAGCTCGGACAGGGGAGACCCAGTACTTC
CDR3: CASSLLARTGETQYF

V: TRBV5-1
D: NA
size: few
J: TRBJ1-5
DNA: TGCGCCAGCAGCTTAGGGGGGAGCGGGCAGCCCCAGCATTTT
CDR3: CASSLGGSGQPQHF

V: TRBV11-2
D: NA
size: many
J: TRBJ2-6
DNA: TGTGCCAGCATCCCGAGGGGGATTGGGGCCAACGTCCTGACTTTC
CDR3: CASIPRGIGANVLTF

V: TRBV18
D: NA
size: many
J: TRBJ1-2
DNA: TGTGCCAGCTCACCCCCCGAGAACTATGGCTACACCTTC
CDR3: CASSPPENYGYTF

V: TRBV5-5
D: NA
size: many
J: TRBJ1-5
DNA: TGTGCCAGCAGCCGCGACGGAGGAGGCAATCAGCCCCAGCATTTT
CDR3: CASSRDGGGNQPQHF

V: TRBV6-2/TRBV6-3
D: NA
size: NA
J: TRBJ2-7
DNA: TGTGCCACCATGGACTACGAGCAGTACTTC
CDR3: CATMDYEQYF

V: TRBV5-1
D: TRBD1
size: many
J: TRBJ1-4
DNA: TGCGCCAGCAGCTCGCGGACAGGGGGCACTGAAAAACTGTTTTTT
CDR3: CASSSRTGGTEKLFF

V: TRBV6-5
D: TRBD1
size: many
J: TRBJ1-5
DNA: TGTGCCAGCAGTTACCCCAGGGAGGGGGCGATTAATCAGCCCCAGCATTTT
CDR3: CASSYPREGAINQPQHF

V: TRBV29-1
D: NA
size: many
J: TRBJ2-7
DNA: TGCAGCGTCCTGTTAGCGACCTACGAGCAGTACTTC
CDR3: CSVLLATYEQYF

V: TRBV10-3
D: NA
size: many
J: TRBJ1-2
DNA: TGTGCCATCAGTGAGAGCGAGGGGCGCGGCTATGGCTACACCTTC
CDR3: CAISESEGRGYGYTF

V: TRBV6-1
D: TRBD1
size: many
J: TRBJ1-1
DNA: TGTGCCAGCAGTTCCCTGGGACAGGGCACTGAAGCTTTCTTT
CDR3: CASSSLGQGTEAFF

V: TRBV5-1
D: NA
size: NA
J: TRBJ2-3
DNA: TGCGCCAGCAGCTTCCTGGATATCACGACTTCGCAGTATTTT
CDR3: CASSFLDITTSQYF

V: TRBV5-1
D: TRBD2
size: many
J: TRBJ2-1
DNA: TGCGCCAGCAGCTTGGTTGGGACTAGCGGGAGAGATAATGAGCAGTTCTTC
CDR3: CASSLVGTSGRDNEQFF